These 20 T cell receptor beta chains originate from one sample sequenced in a study of glioma-infiltrating T cells. The iRepertoire nested amplicon-rescue multiplex PCR amplified TCR alpha and beta CDR3s from RNA. TCRdb used MiXCR to reprocess the multiplex PCR reads, holding one entry per CDR3 protein. The sample lists around 150,000 distinct CDR3 sequences, about two fifths occurring once. Sequenced sample: glioma tissue, nonneoplastic brain tissue, or PBMCs (not recorded which). Receptors were obtained from a human donor with low-grade glioma or glioblastoma, undergoing nonglioma brain surgery, or in good health (not recorded which).

This clonotype was seen a handful of times. This chain joins TRBV6-1 and TRBJ2-3; a weak D match, TRBD1 (6 bases). This CDR3 contains 15 residues. Deletions cut 5 bases from V and 2 bases from J, with 14 bases between. From germline, CDR1 is MNHNS and CDR2 SASEGT. The CDR3: CASSLRGQNTDTQYF. As DNA, the CDR3 is TGTGCCAGCAGTCTCCGAGGACAGAACACAGATACGCAGTATTTT.

The chain couples TRBV5-1 to TRBJ2-5; D gene uncertain. CDR3 length: 11 residues. The germline V gene has CDR1 SGHRS and CDR2 YFSETQ. V lost 4 bases to trimming and J lost 6 bases, with 7 bases between them. The CDR3 bases are TGCGCCAGCAGCCAACAACAGACCCAGTACTTC. Protein product: CASSQQQTQYF.

The V and J genes are TRBV6-4 and TRBJ2-1; 11 bases map to TRBD2. The germline CDR1 and CDR2 sequences are MRHNA and SNTAGT. V lost 3 bases, J lost 14 bases, and 6 bases stayed unmatched. There are 13 residues in the CDR3. For the CDR3, the DNA is TGTGCCAGCAGTGAATCTAGCGGGGGGCAAAAGTTCTTC. Protein product: CASSESSGGQKFF.

V gene TRBV6-1 combines with J gene TRBJ1-1; a weak D match, TRBD1 (6 bases). CDR3 size: 14 residues. CDR1 MNHNS and CDR2 SASEGT come from the germline V gene. Trimming took 5 bases from V and 4 from J, leaving 14 bases between them. Here the CDR3 reads CASSKQGVGTEAFF. The CDR3 DNA sequence: TGTGCCAGCAGTAAACAGGGTGTTGGCACTGAAGCTTTCTTT.

This clonotype was counted many times. The chain is built from TRBV28 and TRBJ1-1; 8 bases are a match to TRBD1. Germline V lookup: CDR1 MDHEN, CDR2 SYDVKM. The CDR3 consists of 14 residues. V dropped 7 bases and J dropped 5; count of bases not matched to a gene: 9. The CDR3 reads CASTNSGGQTEAFF. The CDR3 nucleotides are TGTGCCAGCACCAATTCAGGGGGCCAAACTGAAGCTTTCTTT.

The CDR3 bases are TGCAGTGCTAGGCGGACTAGTAACGCAGATACGCAGTATTTT. It encodes CSARRTSNADTQYF. This chain connects TRBV20-1 to TRBJ2-3; 7 nucleotides align to TRBD2. The V and J ends lost 3 bases and 4 bases, in that order; junction bases with no gene match: 7. The germline V gene encodes CDR1 DFQATT and CDR2 SNEGSKA (reference sequence). The CDR3 extends over 14 amino acids.

This chain links TRBV7-6 with TRBJ1-6; D is possibly TRBD1 (5 bases). The CDR3 totals 12 residues. In germline, CDR1 is SGHVS, CDR2 FNYEAQ. The V and J ends lost 4 bases and 10 bases respectively, with 8 bases between them. CDR3 protein: CASSSRESPLHF. The CDR3 bases are TGTGCCAGCAGCTCCAGGGAATCACCCCTCCACTTT.

This clonotype has ten or more counts. This chain links TRBV27 with TRBJ2-1; possibly TRBD1 for D (6 bases). V was trimmed by 3 bases and J by 1 base, leaving 7 bases between them. CDR1 is MNHEY, CDR2 SMNVEV, per germline (reference sequence). The CDR3 is made up of 14 amino acids. In nucleotides, the CDR3 is TGTGCCAGCAGTTTGGGACAATCCTACAATGAGCAGTTCTTC. It translates to CASSLGQSYNEQFF.

The chain uses TRBV10-3 and TRBJ1-1; D may be TRBD1 (5 bases). The CDR3 is 13 amino acids. Germline-derived CDR1 and CDR2 are ENHRY and SYGVKD. V was cut by 3 bases and J by 5 bases, with 10 bases left in between. For the CDR3, the DNA is TGTGCCATCAGTGAAAGCGGGGGGACTGAAGCTTTCTTT. The encoded protein is CAISESGGTEAFF.

The CDR3 nucleotides read TGTGCCATCAGTGCCAGGGTGAACACTGAAGCTTTCTTT. Translation: CAISARVNTEAFF. This chain uses TRBV10-3 with TRBJ1-1; D possibly corresponds to TRBD1 (5 bases). In germline, CDR1 is ENHRY, CDR2 SYGVKD. This CDR3 contains 13 residues. V was shortened by 4 bases and J by 0 bases, with 6 bases between the two germline ends.

The genes are TRBV20-1 and TRBJ2-7; the match to TRBD2 covers 10 bases. V gave up 3 bases and J gave up 5 bases; unmatched junction bases: 10. The CDR3 contains 15 residues. The germline V gene has CDR1 DFQATT and CDR2 SNEGSKA (reference sequence). The CDR3 is CSASSLAGEANEQYF. The DNA of the CDR3 is TGCAGTGCTAGCTCGCTAGCGGGAGAAGCAAACGAGCAGTACTTC.

This chain uses TRBV6-8 with TRBJ1-1; tentatively, D is TRBD1 (6 bases). CDR3 length: 17 residues. The germline CDR1 and CDR2 sequences are MNHGY and SAAAGT. Trimming left V 2 bases short and J 4 bases short, with 20 bases between. This CDR3 is CASSYPLGGAMSTEAFF. The CDR3 DNA is TGTGCCAGCAGTTACCCCCTTGGGGGCGCGATGAGCACTGAAGCTTTCTTT.

This clonotype was counted only a few times. The CDR3 sequence is CASSSFSGRAYEQYF. Here the CDR3 DNA reads TGTGCCAGCAGCTCCTTTAGCGGGAGAGCCTACGAGCAGTACTTC. This chain uses TRBV7-2 with TRBJ2-7, with 9 bases matching TRBD2. V lost 4 bases to trimming and J lost 2 bases; unmatched junction nucleotides: 6. Germline assignment: CDR1 SGHTA and CDR2 FQGNSA. The CDR3 runs to 15 residues.

This clonotype appeared a few times. The V and J genes are TRBV19 and TRBJ2-7; D may be TRBD1 (6 bases). V lost 4 bases and J lost 3, with 13 bases in between. Per the germline V gene, CDR1 is LNHDA and CDR2 is SQIVND (reference sequence). The CDR3 covers 14 residues. The CDR3 is CASSTSGTIYEQYF. DNA for the CDR3: TGTGCCAGTAGTACATCCGGGACAATCTACGAGCAGTACTTC.

To note about this clonotype: At one of its ends the junction is not consistent with the germline gene, which may arise from a read error. J is TRBJ2-3 and V is TRBV24-1, with 7 bases identical to TRBD1. There are 10 residues in the CDR3. Germline V gene data show CDR1 as KGHDR and CDR2 as SFDVKD. The CDR3 DNA reads TGTGCCACCAGAGGACAGGATTGGCATTTT. Encoded protein: CATRGQDWHF.

The J gene is TRBJ2-7, the V gene TRBV6-1, with TRBD1 matching 9 bases. The CDR3 is 15 residues long. Trimming took 5 bases from V and 5 from J; bases not matched to a gene: 10. Germline CDR1 reads MNHNS; CDR2 reads SASEGT. Here the CDR3 DNA reads TGTGCCAGCAGTTCGGGACAGGGCGACCTCCACGAGCAGTACTTC. Translated: CASSSGQGDLHEQYF.

The chain has TRBV29-1 and TRBJ1-2; unclear D gene. This CDR3 region has 12 residues. V lost 3 bases and J lost 2, with 7 bases in between. Germline V CDR1 and CDR2: SQVTM, ANQGSEA. The CDR3 loop reads CSVDNQNYGYTF. CDR3 bases: TGCAGCGTTGATAACCAAAACTATGGCTACACCTTC.

This chain uses TRBV7-3 with TRBJ2-5; possible D gene TRBD2, 5 bases. The V gene lost 4 bases and the J gene lost 5 bases, with 11 bases spanning the gap. CDR1 is SGHTA, CDR2 FQGTGA, per germline. This CDR3 spans 13 amino acids. CDR3 in DNA: TGTGCCAGCAGCTCGGGAAATGGGGAGACCCAGTACTTC. Translation gives CASSSGNGETQYF.

This clonotype was seen only a few times. The rearrangement links TRBV10-2 to TRBJ2-7; possibly TRBD2 for D (5 bases). CDR3 size: 15 residues. Trimming stripped 0 bases from V and 4 bases from J, with 13 bases between. The germline V gene encodes CDR1 WSHSY and CDR2 SAAADI. In nucleotides, the CDR3 is TGCGCCAGCAGTGAGTCGAAAGGGAGACAATACGAGCAGTACTTC. It is translated as CASSESKGRQYEQYF.

This chain connects TRBV20-1 to TRBJ2-3; 8 positions match TRBD2. The germline V gene encodes CDR1 DFQATT and CDR2 SNEGSKA (reference sequence). CDR3 length: 14 amino acids. V was clipped by 5 bases and J by 1 base; unmatched bases: 5. For the CDR3, the DNA is TGCAGTGCTCTCGGGGGGGCGGGCACAGATACGCAGTATTTT. Translating it yields CSALGGAGTDTQYF.